This T cell receptor beta chain was captured in a study of cytomegalovirus exposure and HLA in healthy donors. Study results and caveats: Presence/absence results assume similar sequencing depth per donor, which may not hold. Clonal expansion, a later analysis showed, was greater in HLA-associated TCR beta chains than in equally common others. A later analysis linked a missense variant in DCLRE1C to the trimming of TCR beta V and J genes.

Deletions cut 11 bases from V and 0 bases from J, with 20 bases between. Germline CDR1 is KGHSH and CDR2 is LQKENI. The CDR3 is 17 amino acids. PCR involved 60 Vbeta and 13 Jbeta primers. The repertoire was sequenced with immunoSEQ multiplex PCR; TCRdb's copy has only in-frame clones and lacks some. The sample contains 85,000 to 90,000 clones, under 80% of which appear only once. Comment on this clone: Its antigen remains unidentified.

This TCR was recovered from a man under 40 in good health and CMV-seropositive. The chain uses TRBV18 and TRBJ2-6; a possible D gene is TRBD1 (5 bases). Input material: PBMCs. CDR3 DNA sequence: TGTGCCGGGAAAGGGGAACTTCCGAGCTCTGGGGCCAACGTCCTGACTTTC. It encodes CAGKGELPSSGANVLTF. Variable domain in full (rest from reference TRBV18 and TRBJ2-6): NAGVMQNPRHLVRRRGQEARLRCSPMKGHSHVYWYRQLPEEGLKFMVYLQKENIIDESGMPKERFSAEFPKEGPSILRIQQVVRGDSAAYFCAGKGELPSSGANVLTFGAGSRLTVL.